These 26 T cell receptor beta chains were sequenced from one sample in a study of OX40 agonist ivuxolimab in advanced cancers. Repertoires were generated with immunoSEQ multiplex PCR, while TCRdb's copy carries only in-frame clones and drops some. This table has about 61,000 clones, approximately 92% appearing once. The source was CD4+ or CD8+ T cells sorted from blood, collected in a trial of the OX40 agonist ivuxolimab. Every receptor here comes from an adult with an advanced solid tumor such as melanoma, head and neck, liver or kidney cancer.

V gene TRBV19 combines with J gene TRBJ2-4; D possibly corresponds to TRBD1 (5 bases). The CDR3 extends over 15 amino acids. Looked up from germline, CDR1 is LNHDA and CDR2 is SQIVND (reference sequence). V gave up 4 bases and J gave up 6 bases, with 16 bases separating them. The CDR3 DNA reads as TGTGCCAGTAGTACCGCCTCAGGGTTGAGAAACATTCAGTACTTC. It translates to CASSTASGLRNIQYF.

The chain links TRBV7-3 to TRBJ2-1; 8 nucleotides agree with TRBD2. The V and J ends lost 3 bases and 3 bases, in that order; junction bases with no gene match: 4. In germline, CDR1 is SGHTA, CDR2 FQGTGA. CDR3 size: 15 residues. CDR3: CASSFLAGNYNEQFF. The CDR3 nucleotides are TGTGCCAGCAGCTTCCTAGCGGGTAACTACAATGAGCAGTTCTTC.

CDR3 DNA sequence: TGCAGCGCACAGGGATACTCCTACAATGAGCAGTTCTTC. Amino acid sequence: CSAQGYSYNEQFF. This chain joins TRBV29-1 and TRBJ2-1; D might be TRBD1 (6 bases). Trimming removed 7 bases at V and 0 bases at J, with 10 bases between. The CDR3 is made up of 13 amino acids. From germline, CDR1 is SQVTM and CDR2 ANQGSEA.

V usage is TRBV12-2 and J usage is TRBJ2-7. TRBV12-2 has pseudogene status. This CDR3 has 15 residues. Here the CDR3 reads CASRLTPRGSYEQYV. The CDR3 DNA reads TGTGCAAGTCGCTTAACGCCCCGGGGCTCCTACGAGCAGTACGTC.

This clone was recorded only once. The CDR3 is CASSADRAGANVLTF. The DNA of the CDR3 is TGTGCCAGCAGTGCAGACAGGGCCGGGGCCAACGTCCTGACTTTC. This chain connects TRBV28 to TRBJ2-6; the match to TRBD1 covers 7 bases. Losses at the gene ends were 5 bases for V and 4 bases for J; bases not matched to a gene: 5. The germline V gene has CDR1 MDHEN and CDR2 SYDVKM. CDR3 length: 15 residues.

The V and J genes are TRBV21-1 and TRBJ2-6; the table gives TRBD2 as D, unverified against the DNA. TRBV21-1 is shown as a pseudogene. The CDR3 contains 16 residues. Here the CDR3 reads CASSKVRCAGANVLTF. CDR3 sequence (DNA): TGTGCCAGCAGCAAAGTTAGATGTGCTGGGGCCAACGTCCTGACTTTC.

This chain uses TRBV6-5 with TRBJ2-4; 15 nucleotides agree with TRBD2. V was clipped by 4 bases and J by 6 bases; unmatched bases: 4. CDR3 length: 16 residues. Germline CDR1 is MNHEY and CDR2 is SVGAGI. The CDR3 DNA follows: TGTGCCAGCAGTTTCGGACTAGCGGGAGGGGGAAACATTCAGTACTTC. This encodes CASSFGLAGGGNIQYF.

The table lists this clone with a few counts. This chain links TRBV27 with TRBJ2-7, with D unclear. There are 13 residues in the CDR3. Between the trimmed V and J ends, which lost 8 bases and 2 bases, there was a span of 13 bases. Germline V lookup: CDR1 MNHEY, CDR2 SMNVEV (reference sequence). The CDR3 DNA follows: TGTGCCAGCGGTCCAAATCGAGCCTACGAGCAGTACTTC. This codes for CASGPNRAYEQYF.

V usage is TRBV30 and J usage is TRBJ1-3; D is undetermined. V was trimmed by 8 bases and J by 0 bases, leaving 11 bases between them. This CDR3 has 13 amino acids. The germline gives CDR1 GTSNPN, CDR2 SVGIG (reference sequence). CDR3: CAGSESSGNTIYF. The CDR3 DNA sequence: TGTGCCGGCTCGGAATCCTCTGGAAACACCATATATTTT.

The J gene is TRBJ1-5, the V gene TRBV4-3; D is unclear. The CDR3 runs to 16 residues. Trimming took 1 base from V and 0 from J, leaving 10 bases between them. CDR1 is LGHNA, CDR2 YSLEER, per germline. CDR3 bases: TGCGCCAGCAGCCAAGGGGTCAGCTTTAGCAATCAGCCCCAGCATTTT. It yields the protein CASSQGVSFSNQPQHF.

The rearrangement joins TRBV10-3 to TRBJ2-1; 9 bases are a match to TRBD2. The CDR3 is made up of 16 amino acids. V lost 2 bases and J lost 0; bases outside the gene matches: 2. Per germline, CDR1 ENHRY and CDR2 SYGVKD. Here the CDR3 reads CAISEAGGSSYNEQFF. DNA of the CDR3: TGTGCCATCAGTGAGGCGGGGGGGAGCTCCTACAATGAGCAGTTCTTC.

The chain uses TRBV5-1 and TRBJ2-5, with D maybe TRBD1 (7 bases). Germline CDR1 is SGHRS and CDR2 is YFSETQ. Trimming left V 4 bases short and J 1 base short, with 14 bases between. This CDR3 has 15 residues. The CDR3 region has the DNA TGCGCCAGCAGCGCCCAGGGGGGCCCCCAAGAGACCCAGTACTTC. This sequence encodes CASSAQGGPQETQYF.

This clone was seen a single time. The rearrangement links TRBV9 to TRBJ2-1, with D perhaps TRBD2 (6 bases). The CDR3 runs to 15 residues. Germline lookup yields CDR1 SGDLS and CDR2 YYNGEE. V lost 3 bases and J 2 bases, leaving 12 bases between the germline ends. For the CDR3, the DNA is TGTGCCAGCAGCGCTTCGGGACTCGCCTACAATGAGCAGTTCTTC. This codes for CASSASGLAYNEQFF.

The gene calls are TRBV10-3 and TRBJ1-5; D is undetermined. CDR3 length equals 14 residues. Germline lookup yields CDR1 ENHRY and CDR2 SYGVKD. Trimming took 2 bases from V and 0 from J, leaving 5 bases between them. The CDR3 sequence: CAISEPDSNQPQHF. The DNA for the CDR3 is TGTGCCATCAGTGAGCCCGATAGCAATCAGCCCCAGCATTTT.

On this clone itself: One end of the junction varies from germline; a read error may be responsible. The V gene is TRBV11-2, the J gene TRBJ2-1; 10 bases are shared with TRBD2. The germline gives CDR1 SGHAT, CDR2 FQNNGV. This CDR3 region has 15 residues. In nucleotides, the CDR3 is TGTGCCAGCACCTTAAGCGGGGGGGCCTACAATGAGCAGTTCTTC. It codes for CASTLSGGAYNEQFF.

V and J are TRBV28 and TRBJ1-6; D gene ambiguous. The germline CDR1 and CDR2 sequences are MDHEN and SYDVKM. The CDR3 runs 12 residues. V was trimmed by 3 bases and J by 13 bases, leaving 10 bases between them. This chain's CDR3 is CASSFSTLPLHF. For the CDR3, the DNA is TGTGCCAGCAGTTTCTCCACTCTGCCCCTCCACTTT.

This clone was seen a few times. The genes are TRBV6-5 and TRBJ2-3, with TRBD2 matching over 9 bases. Germline loops: CDR1 MNHEY, CDR2 SVGAGI. The CDR3 is 15 amino acids. V shed 4 bases and J 4 bases; nucleotides not matched to a gene: 6. CDR3 loop: CASSSSAGGSDTQYF. CDR3 nucleotides: TGTGCCAGCAGTTCCTCAGCGGGGGGTTCAGATACGCAGTATTTT.

This clone was recorded only once. The chain recombines TRBV19 with TRBJ2-3, with D possibly matching TRBD2 (6 bases). Germline V gives CDR1 LNHDA, CDR2 SQIVND (reference sequence). Trimming shortened V by 5 bases and J by 4 bases, and 16 bases separated the two germline ends. The CDR3 sequence is 15 residues long. DNA of the CDR3: TGTGCCAGTAGTTTCCGGGACTCTTCCCCAGATACGCAGTATTTT. This sequence encodes CASSFRDSSPDTQYF. The full variable domain, completed using reference TRBV19 and TRBJ2-3, is DGGITQSPKYLFRKEGQNVTLSCEQNLNHDAMYWYRQDPGQGLRLIYYSQIVNDFQKGDIAEGYSVSREKKESFPLTVTSAQKNPTAFYLCASSFRDSSPDTQYFGPGTRLTVL.

This clone was picked up one time. This chain connects TRBV5-6 to TRBJ1-5; D is unclear. Germline CDR1 reads SGHDT; CDR2 reads YYEEEE. The CDR3 contains 15 residues. V was cut by 0 bases and J by 0 bases, with 7 bases left in between. CDR3 residues: CASSLVRDSNQPQHF. The DNA of the CDR3 is TGTGCCAGCAGCTTGGTAAGAGATAGCAATCAGCCCCAGCATTTT.

The V gene is TRBV28, the J gene TRBJ1-1; D possibly corresponds to TRBD1 (5 bases). This CDR3 spans 14 amino acids. Trimming left V 8 bases short and J 3 bases short, with 16 bases between. Germline loops: CDR1 MDHEN, CDR2 SYDVKM. The CDR3 bases are TGTGCCAGCGTTTGGACTGGGGGAGACACTGAAGCTTTCTTT. Translated: CASVWTGGDTEAFF.

The chain links TRBV6-5 to TRBJ2-2; maybe TRBD1 (5 bases). Germline V CDR1 and CDR2: MNHEY, SVGAGI. The CDR3 is 14 residues long. V was shortened by 6 bases and J by 1 base, with 9 bases between the two germline ends. The DNA of the CDR3 is TGTGCCAGCAGGCTCCAGGGGAACACCGGGGAGCTGTTTTTT. Protein: CASRLQGNTGELFF.

In nucleotides, the CDR3 is TGTGCCAGCAGCGTGGGTCTGGGTGCCAAAAACATTCAGTACTTC. Its translation: CASSVGLGAKNIQYF. V gene TRBV7-9 combines with J gene TRBJ2-4; no definite D call. Germline V gene sequence: CDR1 SEHNR, CDR2 FQNEAQ (reference sequence). Trimming removed 5 bases from V and 1 base from J, with 12 bases in between. The CDR3 is made up of 15 amino acids.

V is TRBV6-6 and J is TRBJ2-7; TRBD2 is a possible D gene (5 bases). With 5 bases removed from V and 4 bases from J, the gap between germline ends came to 9 bases. CDR3 length: 12 residues. Looked up from germline, CDR1 is MNHNY and CDR2 is SVGAGI (reference sequence). For the CDR3, the DNA is TGTGCCAGCAGTAAGGGAGATTACGAGCAGTACTTC. It is translated as CASSKGDYEQYF.

The rearrangement joins TRBV2 to TRBJ1-2, with TRBD1 matching 8 bases. The V gene end was trimmed by 6 bases and the J gene end by 4 bases; junction bases not matched to a gene: 7. The CDR3 spans 14 residues. Germline CDR1 is SNHLY and CDR2 is FYNNEI. Here the CDR3 reads CASSDRGRTYGYTF. CDR3 nucleotide sequence: TGTGCCAGCAGCGACAGGGGACGGACCTATGGCTACACCTTC.

The V gene is TRBV27, the J gene TRBJ1-1; D ambiguous. This CDR3 contains 14 residues. Germline lookup yields CDR1 MNHEY and CDR2 SMNVEV (reference sequence). V dropped 4 bases and J dropped 1 base, with 10 bases sitting between them. The CDR3 loop is CASSSQVGNTEAFF. CDR3 coding DNA: TGTGCCAGCAGTTCTCAGGTTGGGAACACTGAAGCTTTCTTT.

The chain carries TRBV6-5 and TRBJ1-3; D is unclear. Germline-derived CDR1 and CDR2 are MNHEY and SVGAGI. This CDR3 has 15 amino acids. Trimming left V 7 bases short and J 4 bases short, with 17 bases between. CDR3 nucleotide sequence: TGTGCCAGCAAAGCCTCGATCTCGTCCGGAAACACCATATATTTT. Translated, it gives CASKASISSGNTIYF.